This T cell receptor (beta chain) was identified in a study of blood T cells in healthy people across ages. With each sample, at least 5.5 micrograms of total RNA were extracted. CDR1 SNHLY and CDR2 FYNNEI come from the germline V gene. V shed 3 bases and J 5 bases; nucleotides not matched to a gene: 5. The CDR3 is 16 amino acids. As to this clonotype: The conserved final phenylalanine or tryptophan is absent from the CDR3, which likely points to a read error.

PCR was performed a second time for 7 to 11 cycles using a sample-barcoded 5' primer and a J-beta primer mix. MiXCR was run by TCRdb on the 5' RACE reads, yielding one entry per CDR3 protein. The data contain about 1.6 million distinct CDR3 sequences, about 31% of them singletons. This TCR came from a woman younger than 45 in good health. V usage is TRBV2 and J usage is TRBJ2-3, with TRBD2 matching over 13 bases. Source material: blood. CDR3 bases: TGTGCCAGCAGTGATGGGACTAGCGGGACCGGAGATACGCAGTATTCT. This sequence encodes CASSDGTSGTGDTQYS.